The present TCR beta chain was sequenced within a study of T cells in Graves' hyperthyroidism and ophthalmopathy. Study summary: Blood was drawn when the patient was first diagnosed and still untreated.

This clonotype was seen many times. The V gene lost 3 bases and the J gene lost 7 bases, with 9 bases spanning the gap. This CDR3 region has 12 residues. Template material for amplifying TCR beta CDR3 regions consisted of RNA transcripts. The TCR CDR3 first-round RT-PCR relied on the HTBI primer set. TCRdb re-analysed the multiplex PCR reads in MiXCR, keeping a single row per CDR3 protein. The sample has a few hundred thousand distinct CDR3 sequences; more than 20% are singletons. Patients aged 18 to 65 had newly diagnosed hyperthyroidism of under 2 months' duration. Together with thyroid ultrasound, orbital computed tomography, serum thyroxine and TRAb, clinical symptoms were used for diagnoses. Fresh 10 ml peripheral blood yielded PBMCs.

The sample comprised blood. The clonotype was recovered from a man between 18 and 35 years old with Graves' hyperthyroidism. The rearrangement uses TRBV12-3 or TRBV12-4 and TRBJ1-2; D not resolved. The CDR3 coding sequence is TGTGCCAGCAGTTTGGGTGTACGTGGCTACACCTTC. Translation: CASSLGVRGYTF.